These 5 T cell receptor beta chains share one sample of origin, sequenced in a study of T-cell memory formation after mild COVID-19. TCRdb re-called the 5' RACE reads through MiXCR, storing one row per CDR3 protein. Of about 340,000 distinct CDR3 sequences detected, about an eighth appear once; the ten largest clones hold 22%. The material sequenced was PBMCs or a T cell subset sorted from them (not recorded which). The receptor source for this set is a man in his late teens or twenties who had mild COVID-19 (a few samples of this study predate the infection). Cell type and time point are not known.

This clonotype was seen only a few times. The chain combines TRBV20-1 with TRBJ2-3; D is undetermined. Germline CDR1 is DFQATT and CDR2 is SNEGSKA (reference sequence). This CDR3 region has 12 residues. V was cut by 6 bases and J by 2 bases, with 9 bases left in between. The CDR3 protein is CSAPTYTDTQYF. CDR3 sequence (DNA): TGCAGTGCCCCAACTTACACAGATACGCAGTATTTT.

J is TRBJ2-7 and V is TRBV3-1, with a possible D match to TRBD1 (6 bases). V was pared by 2 bases and J by 5 bases, with 13 bases between. This CDR3 contains 14 residues. Germline V gene lookup returns CDR1 LGHDT and CDR2 YNNKEL (reference sequence). The DNA for the CDR3 is TGTGCCAGCAGCCAAAGCCAGGGGCGGAACGAGCAGTACTTC. Translation: CASSQSQGRNEQYF.

The chain uses TRBV20-1 and TRBJ1-6; 8 bases are shared with TRBD1. The CDR3 spans 13 residues. The V and J ends lost 3 bases and 10 bases, in that order; junction bases with no gene match: 5. Germline V gene data show CDR1 as DFQATT and CDR2 as SNEGSKA (reference sequence). The CDR3 sequence: CSARADRDSPLHF. CDR3 nucleotide sequence: TGCAGTGCTAGGGCGGACAGGGACTCACCCCTCCACTTT.

This clonotype was found a few times. The chain uses TRBV29-1 and TRBJ1-1, with a weak D call TRBD1 (6 bases). Trimming took 4 bases from V and 8 from J, leaving 26 bases between them. The CDR3 spans 16 residues. From germline, CDR1 is SQVTM and CDR2 ANQGSEA. CDR3 residues: CSVARGQSGALTEAFF. In nucleotides, the CDR3 is TGCAGCGTTGCCCGTGGCCAGTCGGGGGCTCTTACCGAAGCTTTCTTT.

The V and J genes are TRBV6-5 and TRBJ2-7; D remains unclear. Germline lookup yields CDR1 MNHEY and CDR2 SVGAGI. CDR3 size: 15 residues. The V end was cut by 0 bases, the J end by 3 bases, with 12 bases between. CDR3 in DNA: TGTGCCAGCAGTTACTCGGTCAGGCCGTACTACGAGCAGTACTTC. The encoded protein is CASSYSVRPYYEQYF.